Included here is one T cell receptor beta chain sequence, with context. After removal of 3 bases from V and 10 bases from J, the junction contained 3 bases not matched to a gene. CDR1 and CDR2 from the germline V gene are SGHRS and YFSETQ. The CDR3 totals 12 residues. The sample belongs to a study of identifying expanded T cells in peripheral blood. Produced via immunoSEQ multiplex PCR; TCRdb's table is partial and in-frame only. The profile shows approximately 58,000 clones, roughly 90% of them singletons. The receptor was derived from a person aged 18 to 69 in good health. Sequenced sample: blood. This chain connects TRBV5-1 to TRBJ2-1, with TRBD2 matching over 8 bases. The CDR3 reads CASSWLAGEQFF. The CDR3 DNA reads as TGCGCCAGCAGCTGGCTAGCGGGCGAGCAGTTCTTC.